This TCR beta chain was sequenced during a study of blood T cell repertoires in COVID-19. Study-wide background: Samples came from the United States, Italy and Spain, spanning acute and convalescent COVID-19. In each case, the material was cDNA or gDNA derived from T cells, B-cell-depleted T cells, or PBMCs.

Methods used by the authors: Reference gene primer amplification in the assay estimated nucleated cell counts. Sequencing used immunoSEQ multiplex PCR; TCRdb keeps in-frame clones, though not all of them. V and J calls and clone size follow that table, whereas D and trimming were derived from the DNA. The data show tens of thousands of clones, more than 75% seen once. With 6 bases clipped from V and 0 bases from J, the junction kept 3 bases outside the gene matches. Germline CDR1 MNHEY, CDR2 SVGAGI. This CDR3 contains 15 residues. This TCR was sampled from a man older than 75 with active or convalescent COVID-19. The rearrangement links TRBV6-5 to TRBJ2-3; TRBD1 matches at 10 bases. The sample comprised peripheral blood. CDR3 protein: CASRGTGASTDTQYF. The CDR3 nucleotides read TGTGCCAGCAGGGGGACAGGGGCTAGCACAGATACGCAGTATTTT.